This TCR beta chain was observed in a study of blood T cell repertoires in COVID-19. Study-wide background: The cDNA or gDNA used as material had been derived from T cells, B-cell-depleted T cells, or PBMCs.

All enrollees were roughly 18 to 100 years old and from approximately 24 US areas. Which cohort a participant joined came from the clinical history participants gave. The V gene's germline CDR1 is KGHDR and CDR2 SFDVKD. V was trimmed by 3 bases and J by 0 bases, leaving 5 bases between them. The CDR3 spans 15 residues. As processed by the authors: Reference gene primers were amplified, and this amplification served to estimate nucleated cell counts. Generated by immunoSEQ multiplex PCR, the TCRdb table keeps only in-frame clones and is missing some. V, J and clone size derive from that table, while D and trimming were established from the DNA sequence. The sample has approximately 200,000 clones; more than 80% are singletons.

Sequencing used PBMCs or T cells enriched from blood (not recorded which). The chain carries TRBV24-1 and TRBJ2-6, with D unclear. The clonotype comes from a man aged 30 to 45 who had recovered from COVID-19. CDR3 sequence (DNA): TGTGCCACCAGTGATGCGTACTCTGGGGCCAACGTCCTGACTTTC. Amino acids: CATSDAYSGANVLTF.